This TCR beta chain came from a study of T cell changes during pregnancy in multiple sclerosis (dated by TCRdb to about 2019). Background on the whole study: The study looked at changes in the T cell repertoire across pregnancy in women with multiple sclerosis.

Library preparation used the immunoSEQ multiplex PCR assay. TCRdb obtained this table from immuneACCESS and retained in-frame rearrangements with V and J assigned. These tables miss some clones; where compared with another copy, unresolved V genes account for less than half of the shortfall, and the remainder is unexplained. Counted in this sample were 70,000 to 95,000 clones; 90% to 95% of them appeared once. Of the sample, approximately 4.5% falls within the top ten clones. V lost 3 bases and J lost 0 bases, and the count of bases not matched to a germline gene is 5. The CDR3 covers 18 residues, taking in both the cysteine and the phenylalanine. Left in the record is the CDR3 DNA by itself, 54 bases read in frame from the first base. The germline V gene encodes CDR1 SGHRS and CDR2 YFSETQ. As concerns this clone: This receptor's antigen is unknown. Nothing much larger sits one base from this clone, and base qualities are not available.

The V gene is TRBV5-1 and the J gene is TRBJ2-1, with TRBD2 matching 14 junction bases. This TCR derives from a female donor with multiple sclerosis, enrolled in a pregnancy study. The source material was peripheral blood, sampled in the first trimester of pregnancy. The DNA sequence is as follows: TGCGCCAGCAGCTCCAGGACTAGCGGGGGGAGCTCCTACAATGAGCAGTTCTTC. Its protein product is CASSSRTSGGSSYNEQFF.